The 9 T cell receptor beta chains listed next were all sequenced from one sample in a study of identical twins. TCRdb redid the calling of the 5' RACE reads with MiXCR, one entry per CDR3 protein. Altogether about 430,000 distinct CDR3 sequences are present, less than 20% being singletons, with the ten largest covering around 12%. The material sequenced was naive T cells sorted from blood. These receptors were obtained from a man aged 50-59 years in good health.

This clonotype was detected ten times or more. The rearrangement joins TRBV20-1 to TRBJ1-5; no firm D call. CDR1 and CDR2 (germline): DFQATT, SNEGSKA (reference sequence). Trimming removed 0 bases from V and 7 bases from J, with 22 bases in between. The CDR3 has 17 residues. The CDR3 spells CSARDPTTARLEQPQHF. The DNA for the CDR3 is TGCAGTGCTAGAGACCCCACCACTGCTCGATTGGAACAGCCCCAGCATTTT.

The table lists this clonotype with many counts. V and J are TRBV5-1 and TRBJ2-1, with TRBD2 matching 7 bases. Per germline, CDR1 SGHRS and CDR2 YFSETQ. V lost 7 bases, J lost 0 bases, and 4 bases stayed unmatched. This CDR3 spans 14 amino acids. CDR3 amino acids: CASALASSYNEQFF. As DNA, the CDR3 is TGCGCCAGCGCACTAGCGAGCTCCTACAATGAGCAGTTCTTC.

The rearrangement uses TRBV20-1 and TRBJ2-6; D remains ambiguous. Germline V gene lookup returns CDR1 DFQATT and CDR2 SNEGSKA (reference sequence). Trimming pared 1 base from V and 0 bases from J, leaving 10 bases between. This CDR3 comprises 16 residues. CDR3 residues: CSARGVGISGANVLTF. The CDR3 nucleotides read TGCAGTGCTAGAGGGGTCGGTATCTCTGGGGCCAACGTCCTGACTTTC.

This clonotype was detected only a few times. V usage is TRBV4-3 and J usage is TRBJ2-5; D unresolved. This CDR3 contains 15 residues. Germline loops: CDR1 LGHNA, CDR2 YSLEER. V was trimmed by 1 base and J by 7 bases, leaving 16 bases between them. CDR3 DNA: TGCGCCAGCAGCCAAGGGTCTGGATCCAAGGGGACCCAGTACTTC. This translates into CASSQGSGSKGTQYF.

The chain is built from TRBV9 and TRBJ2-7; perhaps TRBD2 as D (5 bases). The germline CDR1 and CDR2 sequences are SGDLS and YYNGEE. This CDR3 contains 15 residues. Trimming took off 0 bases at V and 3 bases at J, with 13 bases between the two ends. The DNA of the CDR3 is TGTGCCAGCAGCGTAGGCCTAGCCCCAATCTACGAGCAGTACTTC. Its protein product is CASSVGLAPIYEQYF. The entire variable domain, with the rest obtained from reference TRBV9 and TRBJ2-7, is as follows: DSGVTQTPKHLITATGQRVTLRCSPRSGDLSVYWYQQSLDQGLQFLIQYYNGEERAKGNILERFSAQQFPDLHSELNLSSLELGDSALYFCASSVGLAPIYEQYFGPGTRLTVT.

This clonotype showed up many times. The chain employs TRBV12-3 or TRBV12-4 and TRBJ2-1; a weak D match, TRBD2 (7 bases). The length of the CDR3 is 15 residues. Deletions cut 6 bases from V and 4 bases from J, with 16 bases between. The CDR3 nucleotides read TGTGCCAGCAGCCGATACCGGGGGGCTTACAATGAGCAGTTCTTC. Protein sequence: CASSRYRGAYNEQFF.

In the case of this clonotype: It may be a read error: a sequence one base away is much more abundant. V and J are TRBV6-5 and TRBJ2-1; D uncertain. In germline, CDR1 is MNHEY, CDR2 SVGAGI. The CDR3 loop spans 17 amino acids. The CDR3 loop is CASSYFIGRSTYNVQFF. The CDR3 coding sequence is TGTGCCAGCAGTTACTTCATCGGACGTAGTACCTACAATGTGCAGTTCTTC.

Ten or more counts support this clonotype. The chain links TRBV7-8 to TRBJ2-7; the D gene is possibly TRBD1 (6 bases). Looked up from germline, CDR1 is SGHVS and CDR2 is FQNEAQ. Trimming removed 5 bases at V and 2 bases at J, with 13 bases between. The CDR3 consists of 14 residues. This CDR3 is CASSPRGLTYEQYF. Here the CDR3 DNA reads TGTGCCAGCAGCCCCAGGGGCTTAACCTACGAGCAGTACTTC.

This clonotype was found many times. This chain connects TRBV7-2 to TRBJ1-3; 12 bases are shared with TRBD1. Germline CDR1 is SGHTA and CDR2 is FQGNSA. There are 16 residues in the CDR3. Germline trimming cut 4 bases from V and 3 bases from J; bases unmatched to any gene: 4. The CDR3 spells CASSSGQGAIGNTIYF. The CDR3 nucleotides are TGTGCCAGCAGCTCGGGACAGGGGGCCATTGGAAACACCATATATTTT.